This is a list of T cell receptor beta chains from one sample in a study of CD8 T cells in Susac syndrome. Each CDR3 protein gets one entry after TCRdb re-called the immunoSEQ multiplex PCR reads with MiXCR. The sample lists some 160,000 distinct CDR3 sequences, more than 90% occurring once. Sequencing used CD4+ T cells from PBMCs. The receptors here all came from a human donor with Susac syndrome. CDR3s include the opening cysteine and the closing phenylalanine or tryptophan. Fields, in order: CDR3 protein, CDR3 DNA, J gene, D gene, V gene, clone size. A D gene is named only where the DNA matches it firmly. Only some rows state a clone size, as once, few, many or a class for expanded clones.

CDR3aa: CASRAPIGQGNGYTF; CDR3nt: TGTGCCAGCAGGGCCCCCATCGGACAGGGGAATGGCTACACCTTC; j_gene: TRBJ1-2; d_gene: TRBD1; v_gene: TRBV28; abundance: NA
CDR3aa: CASRSGDSPLHF; CDR3nt: TGTGCCAGCAGGTCGGGGGATTCACCCCTCCACTTT; j_gene: TRBJ1-6; d_gene: NA; v_gene: TRBV4-2; abundance: once
CDR3aa: CASSHPGGSIESGANVLTF; CDR3nt: TGTGCCAGCAGCCATCCCGGGGGGTCCATAGAGTCTGGGGCCAACGTCCTGACTTTC; j_gene: TRBJ2-6; d_gene: TRBD2; v_gene: TRBV4-2; abundance: NA
CDR3aa: CASSLGTAEIYGYTF; CDR3nt: TGCGCCAGCAGCCTCGGGACCGCCGAAATCTATGGCTACACCTTC; j_gene: TRBJ1-2; d_gene: NA; v_gene: TRBV4-1; abundance: NA
CDR3aa: CASSQGLTGQETQYF; CDR3nt: TGCGCCAGCAGCCAAGGACTGACAGGGCAAGAGACCCAGTACTTC; j_gene: TRBJ2-5; d_gene: TRBD1; v_gene: TRBV5-1; abundance: once
CDR3aa: CASSQDRAGYYGYTF; CDR3nt: TGCGCCAGCAGCCAAGACCGGGCAGGGTACTATGGCTACACCTTC; j_gene: TRBJ1-2; d_gene: NA; v_gene: TRBV4-1; abundance: NA
CDR3aa: CSVPKVGGDSSGANVLTF; CDR3nt: TGCAGCGTCCCCAAGGTGGGGGGGGACTCCTCTGGGGCCAACGTCCTGACTTTC; j_gene: TRBJ2-6; d_gene: TRBD2; v_gene: TRBV29-1; abundance: NA
CDR3aa: CASSLDRGREQYF; CDR3nt: TGTGCCAGCAGTTTAGACAGGGGCCGCGAGCAGTACTTC; j_gene: TRBJ2-7; d_gene: TRBD1; v_gene: TRBV12-3/TRBV12-4; abundance: NA
CDR3aa: CASSPRLTEAFF; CDR3nt: TGTGCCAGCAGTCCCCGGCTCACTGAAGCTTTCTTT; j_gene: TRBJ1-1; d_gene: NA; v_gene: TRBV28; abundance: NA
CDR3aa: CASKGVHDRHTGELFF; CDR3nt: TGTGCCAGCAAGGGGGTTCACGACAGACACACCGGGGAGCTGTTTTTT; j_gene: TRBJ2-2; d_gene: NA; v_gene: TRBV28; abundance: NA
CDR3aa: CASSWTPNQPQHF; CDR3nt: TGTGCCAGCAGCTGGACTCCTAATCAGCCCCAGCATTTT; j_gene: TRBJ1-5; d_gene: NA; v_gene: TRBV6-6; abundance: NA
CDR3aa: CASSTGHPNTEAFF; CDR3nt: TGTGCCAGTAGTACCGGACACCCGAACACTGAAGCTTTCTTT; j_gene: TRBJ1-1; d_gene: NA; v_gene: TRBV19; abundance: NA
CDR3aa: CSARERSSPQHPPGSVWPQHF; CDR3nt: TGCAGTGCTAGAGAGAGGTCCTCCCCCCAGCATCCTCCAGGGTCGGTTTGGCCCCAGCATTTT; j_gene: TRBJ1-5; d_gene: NA; v_gene: TRBV20-1; abundance: NA
CDR3aa: CASSEGDSSYEQYF; CDR3nt: TGTGCCAGCAGTGAAGGTGACAGCTCCTACGAGCAGTACTTC; j_gene: TRBJ2-7; d_gene: NA; v_gene: TRBV6-1; abundance: NA
CDR3aa: CASSWNNEQFF; CDR3nt: TGTGCCAGCAGCTGGAACAATGAGCAGTTCTTC; j_gene: TRBJ2-1; d_gene: NA; v_gene: TRBV5-6; abundance: NA
CDR3aa: CASSSRGDGGYTF; CDR3nt: TGTGCCAGCAGTTCCCGAGGGGACGGTGGCTACACCTTC; j_gene: TRBJ1-2; d_gene: NA; v_gene: TRBV12-3/TRBV12-4; abundance: NA
CDR3aa: CASSPRSGENTGELFF; CDR3nt: TGTGCCAGCAGCCCCAGGAGCGGGGAAAACACCGGGGAGCTGTTTTTT; j_gene: TRBJ2-2; d_gene: TRBD2; v_gene: TRBV3-1; abundance: NA
CDR3aa: CATSDRTSGEQFF; CDR3nt: TGTGCCACCAGTGACCGGACTAGCGGGGAGCAGTTCTTC; j_gene: TRBJ2-1; d_gene: TRBD2; v_gene: TRBV24-1; abundance: NA
CDR3aa: CASRGAAYEQYF; CDR3nt: TGTGCCAGCAGGGGGGCGGCCTACGAGCAGTACTTC; j_gene: TRBJ2-7; d_gene: NA; v_gene: TRBV6-5; abundance: NA
CDR3aa: CSVGSSEQFF; CDR3nt: TGCAGCGTTGGGTCTTCCGAGCAGTTCTTC; j_gene: TRBJ2-1; d_gene: NA; v_gene: TRBV29-1; abundance: NA
CDR3aa: CSARGERGKEETQYF; CDR3nt: TGCAGTGCTAGAGGGGAGCGGGGGAAAGAAGAGACCCAGTACTTC; j_gene: TRBJ2-5; d_gene: TRBD2; v_gene: TRBV20-1; abundance: NA
CDR3aa: CATSRGSSRNEQFF; CDR3nt: TGTGCCACCAGCAGAGGGTCCAGCAGGAATGAGCAGTTCTTC; j_gene: TRBJ2-1; d_gene: NA; v_gene: TRBV15; abundance: NA
CDR3aa: CSARDQGPAGFF; CDR3nt: TGCAGTGCTAGAGATCAGGGACCCGCCGGGTTCTTC; j_gene: TRBJ2-1; d_gene: NA; v_gene: TRBV20-1; abundance: NA
CDR3aa: CSAPGGVAGGHEQFF; CDR3nt: TGCAGTGCCCCGGGAGGCGTAGCGGGAGGGCATGAGCAGTTCTTC; j_gene: TRBJ2-1; d_gene: TRBD2; v_gene: TRBV20-1; abundance: NA
CDR3aa: CSASDRSGANVLTF; CDR3nt: TGCAGTGCTTCAGACAGGTCTGGGGCCAACGTCCTGACTTTC; j_gene: TRBJ2-6; d_gene: NA; v_gene: TRBV20-1; abundance: NA
CDR3aa: CASSLPGAGSYEQYF; CDR3nt: TGCGCCAGCAGCTTGCCGGGTGCAGGATCCTACGAGCAGTACTTC; j_gene: TRBJ2-7; d_gene: NA; v_gene: TRBV5-1; abundance: NA
CDR3aa: CASSLTLAREGEQYF; CDR3nt: TGTGCCAGCAGCTTAACCCTAGCCCGGGAGGGCGAGCAGTACTTC; j_gene: TRBJ2-7; d_gene: TRBD2; v_gene: TRBV7-2; abundance: few
CDR3aa: CASRSDGAWTEAFF; CDR3nt: TGCGCCAGCAGATCAGACGGCGCCTGGACTGAAGCTTTCTTT; j_gene: TRBJ1-1; d_gene: NA; v_gene: TRBV5-1; abundance: NA
CDR3aa: CSASSNQETQYF; CDR3nt: TGCAGTGCTAGTTCGAATCAAGAGACCCAGTACTTC; j_gene: TRBJ2-5; d_gene: NA; v_gene: TRBV20-1; abundance: NA
CDR3aa: CASSYSARGADTQYF; CDR3nt: TGTGCCAGCAGTTACAGTGCCCGCGGGGCAGATACGCAGTATTTT; j_gene: TRBJ2-3; d_gene: NA; v_gene: TRBV6-6; abundance: NA
CDR3aa: CASSIYRGGYTF; CDR3nt: TGTGCCAGCAGCATTTACAGGGGTGGCTACACCTTC; j_gene: TRBJ1-2; d_gene: TRBD1; v_gene: TRBV7-2; abundance: once
CDR3aa: CASMTGGTNEQFF; CDR3nt: TGTGCCAGCATGACAGGGGGCACGAATGAGCAGTTCTTC; j_gene: TRBJ2-1; d_gene: TRBD1; v_gene: TRBV28; abundance: NA
CDR3aa: CARGGQVSEAFF; CDR3nt: TGTGCCCGAGGGGGGCAAGTTTCTGAAGCTTTCTTT; j_gene: TRBJ1-1; d_gene: NA; v_gene: TRBV7-2; abundance: NA
CDR3aa: CATSDPRDGPYEQYF; CDR3nt: TGTGCCACCAGTGATCCCCGGGACGGACCCTACGAGCAGTACTTC; j_gene: TRBJ2-7; d_gene: NA; v_gene: TRBV24-1; abundance: NA
CDR3aa: CATSDPGRGALGQYF; CDR3nt: TGTGCCACCAGTGATCCAGGTAGGGGAGCCCTTGGGCAGTATTTT; j_gene: TRBJ2-3; d_gene: NA; v_gene: TRBV24-1; abundance: NA
CDR3aa: CASSQDPNVWTQYF; CDR3nt: TGCGCCAGCAGCCAAGATCCCAATGTATGGACCCAGTACTTC; j_gene: TRBJ2-5; d_gene: NA; v_gene: TRBV4-1; abundance: NA
CDR3aa: CASSPGRSATNEKLFF; CDR3nt: TGTGCCAGCAGTCCGGGACGGTCTGCAACTAATGAAAAACTGTTTTTT; j_gene: TRBJ1-4; d_gene: NA; v_gene: TRBV28; abundance: NA
CDR3aa: CSAIWTSGGHELFF; CDR3nt: TGCAGCGCCATATGGACTAGCGGGGGGCATGAGCTGTTTTTT; j_gene: TRBJ2-2; d_gene: TRBD2; v_gene: TRBV29-1; abundance: NA
CDR3aa: CATSREKRTDTQYF; CDR3nt: TGTGCCACCAGCAGAGAGAAGCGCACAGATACGCAGTATTTT; j_gene: TRBJ2-3; d_gene: NA; v_gene: TRBV15; abundance: NA
CDR3aa: CATSDTAQTGATQYF; CDR3nt: TGTGCCACCAGTGATACGGCCCAGACGGGGGCAACGCAGTATTTT; j_gene: TRBJ2-3; d_gene: NA; v_gene: TRBV24-1; abundance: NA
CDR3aa: CASSPVVDDWTQYF; CDR3nt: TGTGCCAGCAGTCCAGTGGTGGACGATTGGACCCAGTACTTC; j_gene: TRBJ2-5; d_gene: NA; v_gene: TRBV27; abundance: NA
CDR3aa: CASSLSSVNSGELFF; CDR3nt: TGCGCCAGCAGCTTGTCTAGCGTGAACTCCGGGGAGCTGTTTTTT; j_gene: TRBJ2-2; d_gene: NA; v_gene: TRBV5-1; abundance: NA
CDR3aa: CASSRTGTGTYGYTF; CDR3nt: TGTGCCAGCAGCCGAACCGGGACAGGCACATATGGCTACACCTTC; j_gene: TRBJ1-2; d_gene: TRBD1; v_gene: TRBV7-9; abundance: NA
CDR3aa: CSVGGGLTTFF; CDR3nt: TGCAGTGTCGGCGGGGGGTTAACGACTTTCTTT; j_gene: TRBJ1-1; d_gene: NA; v_gene: TRBV29-1; abundance: NA
CDR3aa: CSVEGGTPGRSGYTF; CDR3nt: TGCAGCGTTGAAGGGGGAACACCCGGAAGATCGGGCTACACCTTC; j_gene: TRBJ1-2; d_gene: NA; v_gene: TRBV29-1; abundance: NA
CDR3aa: CATSDWTNNEQFF; CDR3nt: TGTGCCACCAGTGATTGGACTAACAATGAGCAGTTCTTC; j_gene: TRBJ2-1; d_gene: NA; v_gene: TRBV24-1; abundance: NA
CDR3aa: CASSAMTGANVLTF; CDR3nt: TGTGCCAGCAGTGCGATGACCGGGGCCAACGTCCTGACTTTC; j_gene: TRBJ2-6; d_gene: NA; v_gene: TRBV25-1; abundance: NA
CDR3aa: CASSLGTAWDSPLHF; CDR3nt: TGTGCCAGCAGTCTAGGGACAGCATGGGATTCACCCCTCCACTTT; j_gene: TRBJ1-6; d_gene: TRBD1; v_gene: TRBV2; abundance: NA
CDR3aa: CSAGRVSNNEQFF; CDR3nt: TGCAGTGCTGGCAGGGTCTCAAACAATGAGCAGTTCTTC; j_gene: TRBJ2-1; d_gene: NA; v_gene: TRBV20-1; abundance: once
CDR3aa: CASSVGTVNYGYTF; CDR3nt: TGTGCCAGCAGCGTTGGGACAGTTAACTATGGCTACACCTTC; j_gene: TRBJ1-2; d_gene: TRBD1; v_gene: TRBV7-9; abundance: NA
CDR3aa: CASSQIPETGSYEQYF; CDR3nt: TGTGCCAGCAGCCAAATTCCGGAAACCGGATCCTACGAGCAGTACTTC; j_gene: TRBJ2-7; d_gene: NA; v_gene: TRBV4-2; abundance: NA
CDR3aa: CASSLANREDQPQHF; CDR3nt: TGTGCCAGCAGCTTGGCAAACAGGGAGGATCAGCCCCAGCATTTT; j_gene: TRBJ1-5; d_gene: NA; v_gene: TRBV5-6; abundance: NA
CDR3aa: CSVEWTFLFTDTQYF; CDR3nt: TGCAGCGTTGAGTGGACGTTCCTATTTACAGATACGCAGTATTTT; j_gene: TRBJ2-3; d_gene: NA; v_gene: TRBV29-1; abundance: once
CDR3aa: CASSLELYEQYF; CDR3nt: TGTGCCAGCAGCCTCGAACTCTACGAGCAGTACTTC; j_gene: TRBJ2-7; d_gene: NA; v_gene: TRBV7-9; abundance: NA
CDR3aa: CASSLGPLTGSAAVGQYF; CDR3nt: TGTGCCAGCAGCTTAGGGCCCTTAACAGGGAGTGCGGCGGTCGGACAGTACTTC; j_gene: TRBJ2-7; d_gene: NA; v_gene: TRBV11-2; abundance: once